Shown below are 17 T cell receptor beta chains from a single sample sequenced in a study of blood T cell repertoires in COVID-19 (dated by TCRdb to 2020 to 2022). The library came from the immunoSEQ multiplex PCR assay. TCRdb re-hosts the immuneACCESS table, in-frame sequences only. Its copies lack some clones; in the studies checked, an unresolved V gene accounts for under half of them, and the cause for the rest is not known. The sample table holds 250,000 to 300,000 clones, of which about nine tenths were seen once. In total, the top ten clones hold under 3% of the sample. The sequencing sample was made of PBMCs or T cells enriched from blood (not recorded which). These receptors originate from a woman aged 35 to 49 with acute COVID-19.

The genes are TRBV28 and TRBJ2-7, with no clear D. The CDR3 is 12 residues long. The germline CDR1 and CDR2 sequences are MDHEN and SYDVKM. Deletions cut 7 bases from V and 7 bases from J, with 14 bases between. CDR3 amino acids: CASTPSAREQYF. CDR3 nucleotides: TGTGCCAGCACCCCTTCCGCGAGGGAGCAGTACTTC.

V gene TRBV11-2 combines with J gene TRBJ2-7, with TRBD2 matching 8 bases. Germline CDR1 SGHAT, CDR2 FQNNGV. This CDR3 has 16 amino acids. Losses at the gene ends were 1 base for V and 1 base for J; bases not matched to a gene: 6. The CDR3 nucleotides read TGTGCCAGCAGCTTAGGGCGGGGGGCTAGTTCCTACGAGCAGTACTTC. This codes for CASSLGRGASSYEQYF.

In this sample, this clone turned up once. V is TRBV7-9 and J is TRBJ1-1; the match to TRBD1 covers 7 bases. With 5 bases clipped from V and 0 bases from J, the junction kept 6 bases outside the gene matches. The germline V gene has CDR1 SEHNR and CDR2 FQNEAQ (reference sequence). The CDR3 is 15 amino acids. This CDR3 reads CASSTRQGMNTEAFF. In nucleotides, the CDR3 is TGTGCCAGCAGCACCCGACAGGGAATGAACACTGAAGCTTTCTTT. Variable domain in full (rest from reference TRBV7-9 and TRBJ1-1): DTGVSQNPRHKITKRGQNVTFRCDPISEHNRLYWYRQTLGQGPEFLTYFQNEAQLEKSRLLSDRFSAERPKGSFSTLEIQRTEQGDSAMYLCASSTRQGMNTEAFFGQGTRLTVV.

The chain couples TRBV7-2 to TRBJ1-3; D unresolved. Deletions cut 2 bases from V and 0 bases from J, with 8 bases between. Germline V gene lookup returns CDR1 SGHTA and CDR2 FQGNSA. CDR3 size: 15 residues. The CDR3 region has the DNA TGTGCCAGCAGCTTACGGGAGGGCTCTGGAAACACCATATATTTT. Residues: CASSLREGSGNTIYF.

The CDR3 DNA sequence: TGTGCCAGCAGTTACTCGAGGAGGCAGGCGAACACTGAAGCTTTCTTT. Translating gives CASSYSRRQANTEAFF. This chain connects TRBV6-5 to TRBJ1-1; no clear D. From germline, CDR1 is MNHEY and CDR2 SVGAGI. This CDR3 comprises 16 residues. Trimming cost V 0 bases and J 1 base, with 12 bases left between them.

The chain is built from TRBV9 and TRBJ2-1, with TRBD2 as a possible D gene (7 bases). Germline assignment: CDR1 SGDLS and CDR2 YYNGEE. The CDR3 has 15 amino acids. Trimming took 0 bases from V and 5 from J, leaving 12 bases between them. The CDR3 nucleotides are TGTGCCAGCAGCGTAGAGGCGGGGGCCCACAATGAGCAGTTCTTC. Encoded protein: CASSVEAGAHNEQFF. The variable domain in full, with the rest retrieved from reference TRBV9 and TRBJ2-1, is DSGVTQTPKHLITATGQRVTLRCSPRSGDLSVYWYQQSLDQGLQFLIQYYNGEERAKGNILERFSAQQFPDLHSELNLSSLELGDSALYFCASSVEAGAHNEQFFGPGTRLTVL.

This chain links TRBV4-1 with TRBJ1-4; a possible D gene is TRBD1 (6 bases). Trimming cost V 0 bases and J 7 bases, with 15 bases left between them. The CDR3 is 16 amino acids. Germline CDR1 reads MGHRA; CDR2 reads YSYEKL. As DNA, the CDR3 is TGCGCCAGCAGCCAAGATTTGGGGGGCGGGGGTGAAAAACTGTTTTTT. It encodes CASSQDLGGGGEKLFF.

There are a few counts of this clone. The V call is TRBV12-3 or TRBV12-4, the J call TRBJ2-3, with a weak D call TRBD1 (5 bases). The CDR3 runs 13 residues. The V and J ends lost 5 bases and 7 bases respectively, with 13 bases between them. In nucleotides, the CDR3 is TGTGCCAGCAGTCCCAACAGGTGGAATACGCAGTATTTT. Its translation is CASSPNRWNTQYF.

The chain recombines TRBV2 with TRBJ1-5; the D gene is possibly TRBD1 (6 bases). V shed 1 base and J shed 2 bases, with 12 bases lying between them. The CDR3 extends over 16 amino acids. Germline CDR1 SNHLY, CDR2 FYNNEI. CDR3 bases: TGTGCCAGCAGTGAAGGTGGGGGGGCCGGCAATCAGCCCCAGCATTTT. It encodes CASSEGGGAGNQPQHF.

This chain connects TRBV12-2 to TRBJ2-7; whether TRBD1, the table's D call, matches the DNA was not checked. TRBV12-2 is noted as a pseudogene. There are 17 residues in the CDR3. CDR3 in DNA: TGTGCAAGTCGCTTAGCGCTTAAAGGAAAGAGGGGGAACGAGCAGTACTTC. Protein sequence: CASRLALKGKRGNEQYF.

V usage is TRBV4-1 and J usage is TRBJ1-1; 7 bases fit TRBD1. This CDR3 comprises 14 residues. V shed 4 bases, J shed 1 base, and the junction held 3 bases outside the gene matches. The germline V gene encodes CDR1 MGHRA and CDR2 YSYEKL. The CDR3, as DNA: TGCGCCAGCAGCCCCCCAGGGGGGAACACTGAAGCTTTCTTT. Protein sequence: CASSPPGGNTEAFF.

The DNA for the CDR3 is TGTGCCAGCAGCGTGACAGGGGCGGGCACCGGGGAGCTGTTTTTT. Protein sequence: CASSVTGAGTGELFF. This chain links TRBV7-9 with TRBJ2-2, with 8 bases fitting TRBD1. The germline V gene has CDR1 SEHNR and CDR2 FQNEAQ (reference sequence). The J segment lost 4 bases and the V segment lost 5 bases, leaving 6 bases of the junction unmatched. This CDR3 is 15 amino acids long.

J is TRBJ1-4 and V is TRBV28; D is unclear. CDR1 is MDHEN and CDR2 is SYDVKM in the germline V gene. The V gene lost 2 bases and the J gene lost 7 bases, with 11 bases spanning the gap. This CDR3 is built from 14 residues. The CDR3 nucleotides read TGTGCCAGCAGTTTACCCGGTGAGGTTGAAAAACTGTTTTTT. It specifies CASSLPGEVEKLFF.

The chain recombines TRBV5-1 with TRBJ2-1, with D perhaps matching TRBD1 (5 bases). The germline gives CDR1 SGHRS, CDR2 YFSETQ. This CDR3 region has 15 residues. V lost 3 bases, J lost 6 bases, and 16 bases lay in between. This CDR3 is CASSSDSPAINEQFF. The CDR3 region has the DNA TGCGCCAGCAGCTCCGACAGCCCTGCGATCAATGAGCAGTTCTTC.

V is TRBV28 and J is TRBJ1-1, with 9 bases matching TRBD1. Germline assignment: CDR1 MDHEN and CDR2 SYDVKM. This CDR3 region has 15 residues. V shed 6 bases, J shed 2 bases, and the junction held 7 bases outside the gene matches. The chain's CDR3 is CASRSQGAGNTEAFF. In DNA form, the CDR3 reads TGTGCCAGCAGGTCACAGGGGGCTGGAAACACTGAAGCTTTCTTT.

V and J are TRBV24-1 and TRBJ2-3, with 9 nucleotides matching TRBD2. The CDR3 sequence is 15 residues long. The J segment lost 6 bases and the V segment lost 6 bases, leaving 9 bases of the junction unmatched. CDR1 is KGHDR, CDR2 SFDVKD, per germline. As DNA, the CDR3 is TGTGCCACCAGTCACCCAGCGGGAGGAGTGGATACGCAGTATTTT. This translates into CATSHPAGGVDTQYF.

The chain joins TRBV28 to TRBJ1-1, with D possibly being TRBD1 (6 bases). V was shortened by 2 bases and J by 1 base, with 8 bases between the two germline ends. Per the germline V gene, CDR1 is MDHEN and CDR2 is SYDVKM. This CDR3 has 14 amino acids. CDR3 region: CASSLLGQNTEAFF. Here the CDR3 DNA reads TGTGCCAGCAGTTTACTGGGACAGAACACTGAAGCTTTCTTT. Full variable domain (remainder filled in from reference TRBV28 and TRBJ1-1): DVKVTQSSRYLVKRTGEKVFLECVQDMDHENMFWYRQDPGLGLRLIYFSYDVKMKEKGDIPEGYSVSREKKERFSLILESASTNQTSMYLCASSLLGQNTEAFFGQGTRLTVV.